The 12 T cell receptor beta chains given below trace back to one sample, sequenced in a study of blood T cell repertoires in COVID-19 (dated by TCRdb to the early 2020s). Preparation of the library involved the immunoSEQ multiplex PCR assay. TCRdb carries this immuneACCESS record with in-frame sequences only. Its versions omit some clonotypes, under half of them owing to an unresolved V gene in the studies checked, with the rest unexplained. A total of some 390,000 clones appear in this sample, 85% to 90% of them only once. The ten largest make up roughly 1.1% of the sample. Specimen: PBMCs or T cells enriched from blood (not recorded which). These receptor sequences come from a man in his thirties or forties who had recovered from COVID-19.

V usage is TRBV11-2 and J usage is TRBJ2-6; 8 nucleotides match TRBD1. Germline lookup yields CDR1 SGHAT and CDR2 FQNNGV. J was trimmed by 2 bases and V by 0 bases; bases with no gene match: 3. The CDR3 covers 17 residues. CDR3 sequence: CASSLEQGAPGANVLTF. DNA of the CDR3: TGTGCCAGCAGCTTAGAGCAGGGGGCGCCTGGGGCCAACGTCCTGACTTTC.

The genes are TRBV27 and TRBJ2-5; possible D gene TRBD1, 5 bases. Germline lookup yields CDR1 MNHEY and CDR2 SMNVEV (reference sequence). V lost 8 bases, J lost 0 bases, and 13 bases lay in between. The CDR3 sequence is 14 residues long. For the CDR3, the DNA is TGTGCCAGCGCTGATTCAGGGTACCAAGAGACCCAGTACTTC. Translating gives CASADSGYQETQYF.

The J gene is TRBJ2-1, the V gene TRBV27; tentatively, D is TRBD2 (5 bases). The CDR3 covers 15 residues. Germline V gives CDR1 MNHEY, CDR2 SMNVEV (reference sequence). V shed 5 bases and J shed 4 bases, with 15 bases lying between them. The CDR3 DNA follows: TGTGCCAGCAGTCCCCTTCTGGAGCGGTACAATGAGCAGTTCTTC. Its protein product is CASSPLLERYNEQFF.

The chain carries TRBV14 and TRBJ2-4; D may be TRBD1 (6 bases). The V and J ends lost 1 base and 0 bases respectively, with 7 bases between them. Germline V CDR1 and CDR2: SGHDN, FVKESK. CDR3 length: 15 residues. DNA for the CDR3: TGTGCCAGCAGCCAAGGGGGGCTAGCCAAAAACATTCAGTACTTC. Translated: CASSQGGLAKNIQYF.

V is TRBV29-1 and J is TRBJ1-2; 8 positions agree with TRBD1. Germline trimming cut 7 bases from V and 7 bases from J; bases unmatched to any gene: 14. The CDR3 runs 14 residues. Germline loops: CDR1 SQVTM, CDR2 ANQGSEA. The CDR3 region has the DNA TGCAGCGATTTACGGACAGGGCGAACTAGTGGCTACACCTTC. It is translated as CSDLRTGRTSGYTF.

J is TRBJ2-1 and V is TRBV3-1 (or the pseudogene TRBV3-2); 15 bases map to TRBD2. Looked up from germline, CDR1 is LGHDT and CDR2 is YNNKEL (reference sequence). Germline trimming cut 3 bases from V and 8 bases from J; bases unmatched to any gene: 11. This CDR3 spans 18 amino acids. The CDR3 protein is CASSQILLGLAGGDEQFF. The DNA of the CDR3 is TGTGCCAGCAGCCAGATTCTACTGGGACTAGCGGGAGGAGATGAGCAGTTCTTC.

The rearrangement uses TRBV5-1 and TRBJ2-7; tentatively, D is TRBD1 (6 bases). V lost 9 bases and J lost 0, with 16 bases in between. Germline CDR1 SGHRS, CDR2 YFSETQ. The CDR3 has 14 amino acids. The CDR3 loop is CATKRQASSYEQYF. CDR3 DNA: TGCGCCACCAAAAGACAGGCGAGCTCCTACGAGCAGTACTTC.

This clone appeared a single time. The rearrangement links TRBV6-5 to TRBJ1-2, with 7 bases lining up with TRBD1. There are 15 residues in the CDR3. Germline CDR1 and CDR2: MNHEY and SVGAGI. J lost 5 bases, V lost 2 bases, and 8 bases had no gene match. CDR3 nucleotide sequence: TGTGCCAGCAGTTACGCGCTTTCAGGGGGGTATGGCTACACCTTC. Its translation: CASSYALSGGYGYTF.

This chain links TRBV28 with TRBJ1-2; maybe TRBD1 (5 bases). The CDR3 length is 14 residues. V was clipped by 7 bases and J by 3 bases, with 15 bases between them. CDR1 is MDHEN, CDR2 SYDVKM, per germline. CDR3 protein: CASTGGGIDYGYTF. The CDR3 region has the DNA TGTGCCAGCACGGGGGGGGGAATAGACTATGGCTACACCTTC.

This rearrangement joins TRBV28 to TRBJ2-1, with TRBD2 matching 10 bases. V shed 6 bases and J 0 bases; nucleotides not matched to a gene: 5. Germline V gene sequence: CDR1 MDHEN, CDR2 SYDVKM. The CDR3 is made up of 16 amino acids. CDR3 nucleotide sequence: TGTGCCAGCAGCGCAACTAGCGGGACCTCCTACAATGAGCAGTTCTTC. This encodes CASSATSGTSYNEQFF.

The chain links TRBV27 to TRBJ1-6, with D perhaps TRBD1 (5 bases). Germline CDR1 and CDR2: MNHEY and SMNVEV (reference sequence). This CDR3 contains 14 residues. Trimming removed 3 bases at V and 8 bases at J, with 11 bases between. The CDR3 here is CASSFRVGDSPLHF. Here the CDR3 DNA reads TGTGCCAGCAGTTTTAGGGTAGGGGATTCACCCCTCCACTTT.

This chain links TRBV19 with TRBJ2-5, with TRBD1 identical over 9 bases. CDR1 and CDR2 from the germline V gene are LNHDA and SQIVND (reference sequence). Losses at the gene ends were 5 bases for V and 0 bases for J; bases not matched to a gene: 7. This CDR3 has 16 residues. CDR3 protein: CASSPWTGEDQETQYF. The CDR3 region has the DNA TGTGCCAGTAGTCCATGGACAGGGGAGGACCAAGAGACCCAGTACTTC.